This TCR beta chain was identified during a study of molecular identifiers for immune sequencing clone quantification (dated by TCRdb to the late 2010s). About the full investigation: For a replicate experiment, RNA from 20,000 or 100,000 naive CD8 T cells was divided into five aliquots, of which four were sequenced. This methods study used CD8 T cells to benchmark TCR RNA copy counting and molecular-identifier clustering-based TCR repertoire sequencing (MIDCIRS). The investigation overall reported the following: Spiked-in Jurkat TCR RNA equal to a single cell's worth was reported to be detectable even within 1,200,000 naive CD8 T cells. About 3 recovered TCR RNA copies per cell were obtained by modeling, versus about 10 by digital PCR, implying a capture efficiency of 25% to 30%. The sizes of highly expanded clones could end up underestimated when identical TCR molecules share a barcode. Naive libraries contained spiked-in Jurkat TCR RNA (approximately nine copies' worth), which is not part of the donor repertoire. In CMV-specific effector cells, over 98% of molecules were held by clones above 20 RNA copies, whereas under 1% of molecules were held by such clones in naive cells. When barcode sub-clustering was left out, chimeric consensus sequences inflated TCR diversity, with chimeras reaching as high as 47%.

CDR1 and CDR2 are drawn from the germline V gene: SGHAT, FQNNGV. Reading from cysteine to phenylalanine, the CDR3 counts 14 amino acids. Just CDR3 DNA is preserved here, 42 bases in frame from base 1. V drops 0 bases and J drops 4 bases, leaving 9 bases in between. As regards this clonotype: Its recognized antigen is unknown. One base away there is no much larger clone; base qualities are not given.

The library relied on PCR. Sequenced using a NextSeq 500. Preparation of bulk TCR libraries followed a previously described approach, with the TCR primers listed in Table S5. The Qiagen AllPrep DNA/RNA kit was used to purify total RNA. Before analysis, reads from multiple sequencing runs of the same library were pooled. As for how the authors treated the data: Reads were retained only if an exact TCR constant sequence was present, and the retained reads were trimmed to 150 nt and grouped according to their 12-nt molecular barcodes. Within each barcode group, reads were sub-clustered at a 15% Levenshtein threshold, and quality-weighted consensus sequences were built per RNA molecule. Non-functional sequences were filtered out, along with any lower-count sequence sitting one edit away from another sequence. On the basis of fitting two negative binomial distributions, barcode sub-clusters with fewer than 20% of the maximum read count were discarded. Using fastp at Q25 and MiXCR, TCRdb reprocessed the public reads and kept productive beta chains. Each entry merges the rows of one CDR3 protein and shows their most common DNA and genes. These V and J calls originate from TCRdb's pipeline instead of the authors' own analysis. In this sample the table shows about 630,000 distinct CDR3 sequences, roughly 27% of which occur a single time. The ten largest clones represent about 0.8% of the sample.

Libraries of naive CD8 T cells were built from anywhere between roughly 17,000 and 1,000,000 sorted cells, with 10%, 30% or 50% of the purified RNA used. Naive CD8 T cells, defined as CD8+CD4-CCR7+CD45RA+, were FACS-sorted into RLT Plus buffer on a BD FACSAria II. Detection sensitivity was tested by spiking Jurkat RNA equal to over 8 TCR copies' worth into samples containing about 17,000-1,000,000 naive CD8 T cells. Enrichment of CD8 T cells was done with RosetteSep CD8+ T Cell Enrichment Cocktail plus Ficoll-Paque, and ACK red cell lysis came afterward. The chain joins TRBV11-2 to TRBJ2-5; a confident D gene designation cannot be given. Specimen: naive CD8+ T cells from blood, with Jurkat cell RNA spiked in. The intended sense of this specimen's cell subset or site label: FACS-sorted CD8+CD4-CCR7+CD45RA+ naive T cells. The TCR sequence derives from a human donor in good health. Some libraries in this study had Jurkat cell RNA spiked in. The bases are TGTGCCAGCAGCTTAGAGGGTTTCCGAGAGACCCAGTACTTC. This yields the protein CASSLEGFRETQYF.